Each of the 15 T cell receptor beta chains below was sequenced from the same sample in a study of blood T cell repertoires in COVID-19. Profiled with immunoSEQ multiplex PCR; TCRdb holds only in-frame clones, not every one. The data show about 210,000 clones, roughly 79% seen once. Sequencing used PBMCs or T cells enriched from blood (not recorded which). These receptors came from a woman in her 50s with acute COVID-19.

Here the CDR3 reads CASSLSGQPTGELFF. The CDR3 nucleotides read TGTGCCAGCAGCTTAAGCGGACAGCCAACCGGGGAGCTGTTTTTT. The chain recombines TRBV7-9 with TRBJ2-2; weak D call: TRBD1 (6 bases). The V gene's germline CDR1 is SEHNR and CDR2 FQNEAQ (reference sequence). The CDR3 extends over 15 amino acids. The V and J ends lost 2 bases and 5 bases respectively, with 12 bases between them. Full variable domain (outside the CDR3, taken from reference TRBV7-9 and TRBJ2-2): DTGVSQNPRHKITKRGQNVTFRCDPISEHNRLYWYRQTLGQGPEFLTYFQNEAQLEKSRLLSDRFSAERPKGSFSTLEIQRTEQGDSAMYLCASSLSGQPTGELFFGEGSRLTVL.

V usage is TRBV19 and J usage is TRBJ2-2; the D gene is possibly TRBD2 (6 bases). This CDR3 has 14 residues. Trimming shortened V by 8 bases and J by 6 bases, and 16 bases separated the two germline ends. Germline CDR1 is LNHDA and CDR2 is SQIVND (reference sequence). The CDR3 sequence is CASGGDLVPGELFF. The DNA of the CDR3 is TGTGCCAGTGGCGGGGACCTCGTCCCCGGGGAGCTGTTTTTT.

The V gene is TRBV18, the J gene TRBJ2-1; D perhaps matches TRBD1 (5 bases). Trimming took off 5 bases at V and 11 bases at J, with 16 bases between the two ends. CDR1 KGHSH and CDR2 LQKENI come from the germline V gene. This CDR3 has 13 residues. The CDR3 nucleotides read TGTGCCAGCTCATATTACAGGTCAACCCAGCAGTTCTTC. Its translation is CASSYYRSTQQFF.

The chain joins TRBV19 to TRBJ1-5; 9 bases align to TRBD1. The CDR3 is made up of 15 amino acids. CDR1 is LNHDA and CDR2 is SQIVND in the germline V gene (reference sequence). J gave up 6 bases and V 5 bases, and 8 bases lay outside the gene matches. The CDR3 bases are TGTGCCAGTAGTTCCGCCGGGACAGGGATTCAGCCCCAGCATTTT. Translation: CASSSAGTGIQPQHF. The whole variable domain, remainder taken from reference TRBV19 and TRBJ1-5, is DGGITQSPKYLFRKEGQNVTLSCEQNLNHDAMYWYRQDPGQGLRLIYYSQIVNDFQKGDIAEGYSVSREKKESFPLTVTSAQKNPTAFYLCASSSAGTGIQPQHFGDGTRLSIL.

This clone was seen more than once but under ten times. The rearrangement uses TRBV13 and TRBJ2-5; perhaps TRBD1 as D (5 bases). The germline CDR1 and CDR2 sequences are PRHDT and FYEKMQ (reference sequence). The CDR3 has 13 amino acids. The V and J ends lost 7 bases and 2 bases respectively, with 11 bases between them. The CDR3 DNA is TGTGCCAGCAAGAAGACAGATCAAGAGACCCAGTACTTC. Its protein product is CASKKTDQETQYF. Complete variable domain (other parts from reference TRBV13 and TRBJ2-5): AAGVIQSPRHLIKEKRETATLKCYPIPRHDTVYWYQQGPGQDPQFLISFYEKMQSDKGSIPDRFSAQQFSDYHSELNMSSLELGDSALYFCASKKTDQETQYFGPGTRLLVL.

This chain joins TRBV7-2 and TRBJ1-1, with a possible D match to TRBD1 (5 bases). V lost 0 bases to trimming and J lost 5 bases, with 10 bases between them. This CDR3 is 14 amino acids long. Germline V lookup: CDR1 SGHTA, CDR2 FQGNSA. The CDR3 loop reads CASSLAWRGTEAFF. The DNA of the CDR3 is TGTGCCAGCAGCTTAGCATGGAGGGGTACTGAAGCTTTCTTT.

The rearrangement links TRBV3-1 (or the pseudogene TRBV3-2) to TRBJ2-1, with 11 bases matching TRBD2. The CDR3 sequence is 18 residues long. The junction had 15 bases not matched to a gene; V was cut back by 1 base and J by 10 bases. CDR1 is LGHDT, CDR2 YNNKEL, per germline (reference sequence). For the CDR3, the DNA is TGTGCCAGCAGCCAAGGACCTAGCGGGGGGTCCATAGGTTGCGAGCAGTTCTTC. Translated: CASSQGPSGGSIGCEQFF.

In this sample, this clone turned up a few times. The rearrangement links TRBV3-1 (or the pseudogene TRBV3-2) to TRBJ2-7; TRBD2 agrees at 8 bases. The CDR3 extends over 17 amino acids. With V trimmed by 4 bases and J by 2 bases, 13 bases remained unmatched. Germline CDR1 reads LGHDT; CDR2 reads YNNKEL (reference sequence). The DNA for the CDR3 is TGTGCCAGCAGCCCGCAAACGGGGAGGCGGGGGGCCTACGAGCAGTACTTC. Protein: CASSPQTGRRGAYEQYF.

V is TRBV3-1 (or the pseudogene TRBV3-2) and J is TRBJ2-7, with D possibly matching TRBD2 (7 bases). Trimming stripped 0 bases from V and 7 bases from J, with 19 bases between. Germline V gene data show CDR1 as LGHDT and CDR2 as YNNKEL (reference sequence). This CDR3 spans 16 amino acids. CDR3 DNA: TGTGCCAGCAGCCAAGATACGGGGGGCCTGTCTGGAGAGCAGTACTTC. Translated: CASSQDTGGLSGEQYF.

The V call is TRBV6-1, the J call TRBJ2-3, with 10 bases that match TRBD2. The germline CDR1 and CDR2 sequences are MNHNS and SASEGT. The length of the CDR3 is 17 residues. V was clipped by 4 bases and J by 3 bases; unmatched bases: 10. The CDR3 nucleotides read TGTGCCAGCAGTGCTTATCCGGCTAGCGGGAGTACAGATACGCAGTATTTT. Its protein product is CASSAYPASGSTDTQYF.

The chain joins TRBV7-8 to TRBJ2-7, with 8 bases that match TRBD2. Trimming took 5 bases from V and 2 from J; bases not matched to a gene: 2. The germline V gene has CDR1 SGHVS and CDR2 FQNEAQ. The CDR3 is 13 amino acids. The CDR3 loop is CASSRSGAYEQYF. Here the CDR3 DNA reads TGTGCCAGCAGCCGTAGCGGGGCCTACGAGCAGTACTTC.

This chain connects TRBV7-2 to TRBJ1-2; 7 bases are a match to TRBD1. CDR1 SGHTA and CDR2 FQGNSA come from the germline V gene. The V segment lost 5 bases and the J segment 8 bases; nucleotides outside the gene matches: 8. The CDR3 is 13 residues long. CDR3 residues: CASSPRQGKGYTF. In DNA, the CDR3 is TGTGCCAGCAGCCCAAGACAGGGAAAGGGCTACACCTTC.

The chain has TRBV9 and TRBJ2-1; 8 positions match TRBD2. Germline values: CDR1 SGDLS, CDR2 YYNGEE. The V and J ends lost 8 bases and 8 bases, in that order; junction bases with no gene match: 12. The CDR3 is made up of 14 amino acids. DNA for the CDR3: TGTGCCAGTGGACTAGCAGTTAAATGGGATGAGCAGTTCTTC. Its translation is CASGLAVKWDEQFF.

This clone was seen just once. The chain employs TRBV3-1 (or the pseudogene TRBV3-2) and TRBJ2-6, with a tentative D call TRBD1 (5 bases). Germline V gives CDR1 LGHDT, CDR2 YNNKEL (reference sequence). V lost 7 bases, J lost 2 bases, and 15 bases lay in between. The CDR3 extends over 16 amino acids. As DNA, the CDR3 is TGTGCCAGCACCAGGGCGGTAAGGGCTGGGGCCAACGTCCTGACTTTC. Protein sequence: CASTRAVRAGANVLTF.

The V and J genes are TRBV5-1 and TRBJ2-1; 7 nucleotides line up with TRBD1. V was clipped by 3 bases and J by 10 bases; unmatched bases: 13. Germline CDR1 is SGHRS and CDR2 is YFSETQ. The CDR3 contains 15 residues. CDR3 coding DNA: TGCGCCAGCAGCTCCAGTACGACAGGGACGGGCGAGCAGTTCTTC. This translates into CASSSSTTGTGEQFF.